This T cell receptor (beta chain) was sequenced in a study of blood T cell repertoires in COVID-19 (dated by TCRdb to the early 2020s). As for the study more broadly: The collaborator samples originated in the United States, Italy and Spain and spanned the acute and convalescent phases of COVID-19. The prospective study material was composed of cDNA or gDNA derived from T cells, B-cell-depleted T cells, or PBMCs. Deeply sampled blood TCRbeta repertoires from subjects exposed to, actively infected with, or recovered from COVID-19 were included in the dataset. The repertoires were released in a freely available public database meant as a resource for research on the immune response to SARS-CoV-2. Samples were obtained from the ongoing ImmuneRACE study (first 160 participants) and from approximately 1,200 subjects provided by 6 global collaborators. Nearly every sample came with metadata listing a de-identified subject ID, COVID-19 status, age in years and sex. HLA class I and class II types, where available, came from metadata supplied by the sample provider rather than from assay-based typing. General conclusions and limits of the study: The quantity of clinical and demographic metadata differed by source and by participant and was supplied without curation.

TCRbeta CDR3 regions were amplified from genomic DNA using the immunoSEQ Assay, a bias-controlled multiplex PCR. Processing in the source paper ran as follows. The number of nucleated cells in each sample was estimated by amplification of reference gene primers within the assay. To quantify the absolute abundance of each unique TCRbeta CDR3 rearrangement, sequence reads were collapsed and filtered. For each sample, productive Simpson clonality was calculated as the square root of Simpson's diversity index over productive rearrangements. TCRdb holds this immuneACCESS table with in-frame rearrangements only. Some clones are missing; in checked studies, unresolved V genes explain under half, and the rest has no known cause. V and J calls and clone size are as listed in that table; D and trimming were resolved from the DNA. The sample records under 250,000 clones, roughly 83% of which are singletons. The ten largest clones capture around 6% of the sample.

One collaborating source in Seattle enrolled patients during active infection and followed them longitudinally through the course of disease. Each collaborating institution followed its own protocols to collect whole blood in K2EDTA tubes. For TCRbeta analysis, collaborators shipped samples as frozen whole blood, isolated PBMCs, or DNA extracted from either of those sample types. This clone showed up just once. Its antigen specificity is not known. There are no base qualities to consult, and no much larger clone falls within one base. From the cysteine through the phenylalanine, the CDR3 covers 15 amino acids. Only the CDR3 DNA is retained, 45 bases long and in frame from the first base. Based on the germline V gene, the CDR1 and CDR2 sequences are SGHTS and YDEGEE. V sheds 3 bases and J sheds 0 bases, leaving 10 bases between their ends.

The sequenced sample was peripheral blood. The V and J segments used are TRBV5-8 and TRBJ1-5, with TRBD1 perhaps the D gene, on 5 matching bases. The sequence derives from a woman older than 75 with COVID-19, enrolled during active disease. The DNA reads as follows: TGTGCCAGCAGCTGGGGCACTAATAGCAATCAGCCCCAGCATTTT. This codes for CASSWGTNSNQPQHF.